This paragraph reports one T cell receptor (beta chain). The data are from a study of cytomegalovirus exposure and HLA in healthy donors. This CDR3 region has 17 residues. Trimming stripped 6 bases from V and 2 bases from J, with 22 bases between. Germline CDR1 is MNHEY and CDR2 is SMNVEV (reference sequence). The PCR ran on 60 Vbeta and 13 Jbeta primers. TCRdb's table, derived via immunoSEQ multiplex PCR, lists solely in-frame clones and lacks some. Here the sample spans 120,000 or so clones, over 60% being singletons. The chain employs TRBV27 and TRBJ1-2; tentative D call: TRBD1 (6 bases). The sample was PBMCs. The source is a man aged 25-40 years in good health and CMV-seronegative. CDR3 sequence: CASSRIKQGSLNYGYTF. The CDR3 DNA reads TGTGCCAGCAGCCGAATTAAACAGGGCTCCCTAAACTATGGCTACACCTTC.